The following is a T cell receptor (beta chain) sequence with its context. Its antigen is not known. Two lung cancer pathologists independently confirmed each histologic diagnosis. CDR3 length: 13 amino acids. Germline CDR1 reads SQVTM; CDR2 reads ANQGSEA. Trimming stripped 7 bases from V and 4 bases from J, with 14 bases between. The source of the sample is a study of immune evolution from preneoplasia to lung adenocarcinoma. Study-level findings and limits: Normal lung had the highest top T cell clone frequencies.

Repertoires were generated with immunoSEQ multiplex PCR, while TCRdb's copy carries only in-frame clones and drops some. Of about 3,200 clones detected, about three quarters appear once; the ten largest clones hold 3% to 3.5%. The sample was FFPE adjacent normal lung tissue. This receptor was obtained from an older donor with lung adenocarcinoma. The chain joins TRBV29-1 to TRBJ2-1, with D perhaps TRBD2 (6 bases). CDR3 sequence: CSGRLGIYNEQFF. The DNA for the CDR3 is TGCAGCGGGAGACTAGGAATTTACAATGAGCAGTTCTTC.